This is a list of T cell receptor beta chains from one sample in a study of blood T cell repertoires in COVID-19. The protocol was immunoSEQ multiplex PCR, while the TCRdb copy is restricted to in-frame clones and leaves out a portion. The profile shows about 250,000 clones, roughly nine tenths of them singletons. Sequenced: peripheral blood. These receptors were obtained from a woman aged 55-69 years who had recovered from COVID-19. CDR3s include the opening cysteine and the closing phenylalanine or tryptophan. Each record gives: D gene, clone size, J gene, V gene, CDR3 protein, CDR3 DNA. D genes are given only for firm matches. Not every row has a clone size; where given, it reads once, few, many or a size class.

D: TRBD2; size: NA; J: TRBJ2-5; V: TRBV9; CDR3: CASSASGGAQETQYF; DNA: TGTGCCAGCAGCGCTAGCGGGGGGGCTCAAGAGACCCAGTACTTC
D: NA; size: NA; J: TRBJ1-4; V: TRBV19; CDR3: CASSIRQTNEKLFF; DNA: TGTGCCAGTAGTATACGCCAGACTAATGAAAAACTGTTTTTT
D: NA; size: few; J: TRBJ1-1; V: TRBV5-4; CDR3: CASKVQGYTNTEAFF; DNA: TGTGCCAGCAAGGTCCAGGGCTACACCAACACTGAAGCTTTCTTT
D: TRBD2; size: once; J: TRBJ2-5; V: TRBV7-3; CDR3: CASSVSGGAGETQYF; DNA: TGTGCCAGCAGCGTTAGCGGGGGGGCAGGGGAGACCCAGTACTTC
D: TRBD1; size: NA; J: TRBJ1-2; V: TRBV5-1; CDR3: CASGTRTGGQYGYTF; DNA: TGCGCCAGCGGCACCCGAACAGGGGGCCAGTATGGCTACACCTTC
D: NA; size: NA; J: TRBJ2-2; V: TRBV9; CDR3: CASSGRQNTGELFF; DNA: TGTGCCAGCAGCGGCCGACAGAACACCGGGGAGCTGTTTTTT
D: NA; size: NA; J: TRBJ1-1; V: TRBV9; CDR3: CASSARLSGVSEAFF; DNA: TGTGCCAGCAGCGCGAGGTTGTCCGGAGTTTCGGAAGCTTTCTTT
D: NA; size: NA; J: TRBJ2-5; V: TRBV21-1; CDR3: CASSKALRYNERGETQYF; DNA: TGTGCCAGCAGCAAGGCGCTGCGGTACAACGAAAGAGGAGAGACCCAGTACTTC
D: TRBD2; size: NA; J: TRBJ2-7; V: TRBV19; CDR3: CASSIRAGGAYEQYF; DNA: TGTGCCAGTAGTATTAGGGCGGGGGGAGCCTACGAGCAGTACTTC
D: TRBD1; size: NA; J: TRBJ1-2; V: TRBV28; CDR3: CASSPLGDRGIRGYTF; DNA: TGTGCCAGCAGCCCTCTTGGGGACAGGGGTATCCGGGGCTACACCTTC
D: TRBD2; size: NA; J: TRBJ2-5; V: TRBV5-5; CDR3: CASSLRNTDGLAGRETQYF; DNA: TGTGCCAGCAGCTTGAGGAACACAGACGGACTAGCGGGGAGAGAGACCCAGTACTTC
D: TRBD1; size: NA; J: TRBJ2-3; V: TRBV19; CDR3: CASRYTGDTDTQYF; DNA: TGTGCCAGTAGATACACAGGGGACACAGATACGCAGTATTTT
D: TRBD1; size: many; J: TRBJ2-7; V: TRBV5-4; CDR3: CASAAGQDSYEQYF; DNA: TGTGCCAGCGCGGCCGGACAGGATTCCTACGAGCAGTACTTC
D: TRBD1; size: few; J: TRBJ1-6; V: TRBV18; CDR3: CASSPPGQGGSPLHF; DNA: TGTGCCAGCTCACCCCCGGGACAGGGAGGTTCACCCCTCCACTTT
D: NA; size: NA; J: TRBJ2-2; V: TRBV5-1; CDR3: CASSLSDRTNTGELFF; DNA: TGCGCCAGCAGCTTGAGCGACAGGACGAACACCGGGGAGCTGTTTTTT
D: NA; size: once; J: TRBJ1-6; V: TRBV27; CDR3: CASSSRTRVNSPLHF; DNA: TGTGCCAGCAGTTCAAGGACAAGGGTCAATTCACCCCTCCACTTT
D: NA; size: NA; J: TRBJ2-2; V: TRBV7-2; CDR3: CASRLRQATNTGELFF; DNA: TGTGCCAGCAGACTTAGACAGGCTACGAACACCGGGGAGCTGTTTTTT
D: NA; size: few; J: TRBJ2-1; V: TRBV2; CDR3: CASSGPWRAYNEQFF; DNA: TGTGCCAGCAGTGGCCCGTGGCGGGCCTACAATGAGCAGTTCTTC
D: NA; size: NA; J: TRBJ2-1; V: TRBV6-5; CDR3: CAIAPRVSSYNEQFF; DNA: TGTGCCATCGCCCCCCGGGTCAGCTCCTACAATGAGCAGTTCTTC
D: TRBD1; size: NA; J: TRBJ2-3; V: TRBV5-8; CDR3: CASSLGRGPSDTQYF; DNA: TGTGCCAGCAGCTTGGGCAGGGGGCCGTCAGATACGCAGTATTTT
D: NA; size: NA; J: TRBJ1-6; V: TRBV7-9; CDR3: CASSLGTADSPLHF; DNA: TGTGCCAGCAGCCTTGGGACTGCGGATTCACCCCTCCACTTT
D: TRBD1; size: NA; J: TRBJ1-3; V: TRBV5-1; CDR3: CASSGTGTSGNTIYF; DNA: TGCGCCAGCAGCGGGACAGGGACATCTGGAAACACCATATATTTT
D: NA; size: NA; J: TRBJ2-7; V: TRBV6-5; CDR3: CASSSAIEQYF; DNA: TGTGCCAGCAGTTCCGCGATCGAGCAGTACTTC
D: NA; size: NA; J: TRBJ2-1; V: TRBV18; CDR3: CASSPLHTSSYNEQFF; DNA: TGTGCCAGCTCACCACTACACACAAGCTCCTACAATGAGCAGTTCTTC
D: TRBD1; size: once; J: TRBJ1-5; V: TRBV10-3; CDR3: CAISGRDRGPNQPQHF; DNA: TGTGCCATCAGTGGGCGGGACAGGGGGCCCAATCAGCCCCAGCATTTT
D: TRBD1; size: once; J: TRBJ1-2; V: TRBV28; CDR3: CASSLSGQGWKSYGYTF; DNA: TGTGCCAGCAGTTTATCAGGACAGGGGTGGAAGAGCTATGGCTACACCTTC
D: TRBD1; size: NA; J: TRBJ2-3; V: TRBV18; CDR3: CASSQTGVDTQYF; DNA: TGTGCCAGCTCACAGACAGGGGTGGATACGCAGTATTTT
D: TRBD2; size: NA; J: TRBJ2-7; V: TRBV19; CDR3: CASSSISGGSYEQYF; DNA: TGTGCCAGTAGTAGCATTAGCGGGGGGTCCTACGAGCAGTACTTC
D: NA; size: NA; J: TRBJ1-3; V: TRBV9; CDR3: CASSLDIGTGNTIYF; DNA: TGTGCCAGCAGCCTCGACATCGGCACCGGAAACACCATATATTTT
D: NA; size: NA; J: TRBJ2-3; V: TRBV7-8; CDR3: CASSRSGGVGGDTQYF; DNA: TGTGCCAGCAGCCGGTCGGGGGGCGTTGGGGGAGATACGCAGTATTTT
D: TRBD1; size: NA; J: TRBJ1-5; V: TRBV7-6; CDR3: CASPQGGDQPQHF; DNA: TGTGCCAGTCCTCAGGGGGGAGATCAGCCCCAGCATTTT
D: NA; size: NA; J: TRBJ2-1; V: TRBV11-2; CDR3: CASSFQGFNEQFF; DNA: TGTGCCAGCAGCTTTCAGGGGTTTAATGAGCAGTTCTTC
D: NA; size: once; J: TRBJ1-3; V: TRBV2; CDR3: CASSDEGSSGNTIYF; DNA: TGTGCCAGCAGTGATGAGGGCAGCTCTGGAAACACCATATATTTT
D: NA; size: once; J: TRBJ1-1; V: TRBV11-2; CDR3: CASSKRGALNTEAFF; DNA: TGTGCCAGCAGCAAACGGGGGGCTTTGAACACTGAAGCTTTCTTT
D: NA; size: NA; J: TRBJ1-2; V: TRBV12-3/TRBV12-4; CDR3: CASSLQQGGYTF; DNA: TGTGCCAGCAGTTTACAACAGGGAGGCTACACCTTC
D: NA; size: NA; J: TRBJ1-3; V: TRBV20-1; CDR3: CSASTGNTIYF; DNA: TGCAGTGCTAGTACAGGAAACACCATATATTTT
D: NA; size: NA; J: TRBJ1-4; V: TRBV21-1; CDR3: CASSKEGTGDPTNEKLFF; DNA: TGTGCCAGCAGCAAAGAGGGGACAGGGGACCCAACTAATGAAAAACTGTTTTTT
D: TRBD1; size: NA; J: TRBJ2-7; V: TRBV18; CDR3: CASSGQTGQGHEQYF; DNA: TGTGCCAGCTCAGGACAAACGGGACAGGGCCACGAGCAGTACTTC
D: NA; size: NA; J: TRBJ2-2; V: TRBV7-2; CDR3: CASHRAVTAGELFF; DNA: TGTGCCAGTCACAGGGCCGTAACCGCCGGGGAGCTGTTTTTT
D: NA; size: NA; J: TRBJ2-4; V: TRBV9; CDR3: CASSRGNRAGNIQYF; DNA: TGTGCCAGCAGCCGAGGGAACCGGGCGGGAAACATTCAGTACTTC
D: NA; size: few; J: TRBJ2-7; V: TRBV28; CDR3: CASSSADRFYEQYF; DNA: TGTGCCAGCAGTTCCGCCGACAGGTTCTACGAGCAGTACTTC
D: TRBD1; size: few; J: TRBJ1-5; V: TRBV7-8; CDR3: CASSLSRGFGQPQHF; DNA: TGTGCCAGCAGCTTAAGCAGGGGGTTTGGTCAGCCCCAGCATTTT
D: NA; size: NA; J: TRBJ2-2; V: TRBV5-6; CDR3: CASSLQFGAGELFF; DNA: TGTGCCAGCAGCTTGCAGTTTGGAGCCGGGGAGCTGTTTTTT
D: NA; size: NA; J: TRBJ2-5; V: TRBV5-1; CDR3: CASTPGGAGGETQYF; DNA: TGCGCCAGCACCCCCGGAGGGGCAGGGGGGGAGACCCAGTACTTC
D: NA; size: NA; J: TRBJ2-2; V: TRBV12-5; CDR3: CASGPSTGELFF; DNA: TGTGCTAGTGGCCCCTCGACCGGGGAGCTGTTTTTT
D: TRBD2; size: NA; J: TRBJ2-3; V: TRBV6-6; CDR3: CASSSSGALTDTQYF; DNA: TGTGCCAGCTCGTCTAGCGGGGCCCTAACAGATACGCAGTATTTT